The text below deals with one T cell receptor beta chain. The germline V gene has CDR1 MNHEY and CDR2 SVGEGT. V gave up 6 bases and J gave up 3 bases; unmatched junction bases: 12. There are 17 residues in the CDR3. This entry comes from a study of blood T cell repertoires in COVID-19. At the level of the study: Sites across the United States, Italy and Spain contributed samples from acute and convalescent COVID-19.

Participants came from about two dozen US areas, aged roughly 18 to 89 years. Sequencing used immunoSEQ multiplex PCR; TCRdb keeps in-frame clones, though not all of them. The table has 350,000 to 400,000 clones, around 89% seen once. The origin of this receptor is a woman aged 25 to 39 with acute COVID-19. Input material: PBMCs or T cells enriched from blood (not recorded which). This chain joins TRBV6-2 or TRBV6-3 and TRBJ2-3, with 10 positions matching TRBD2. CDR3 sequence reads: CASSHGGTSARTDTQYF. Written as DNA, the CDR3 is TGTGCCAGCAGCCATGGCGGGACTAGCGCAAGGACAGATACGCAGTATTTT.